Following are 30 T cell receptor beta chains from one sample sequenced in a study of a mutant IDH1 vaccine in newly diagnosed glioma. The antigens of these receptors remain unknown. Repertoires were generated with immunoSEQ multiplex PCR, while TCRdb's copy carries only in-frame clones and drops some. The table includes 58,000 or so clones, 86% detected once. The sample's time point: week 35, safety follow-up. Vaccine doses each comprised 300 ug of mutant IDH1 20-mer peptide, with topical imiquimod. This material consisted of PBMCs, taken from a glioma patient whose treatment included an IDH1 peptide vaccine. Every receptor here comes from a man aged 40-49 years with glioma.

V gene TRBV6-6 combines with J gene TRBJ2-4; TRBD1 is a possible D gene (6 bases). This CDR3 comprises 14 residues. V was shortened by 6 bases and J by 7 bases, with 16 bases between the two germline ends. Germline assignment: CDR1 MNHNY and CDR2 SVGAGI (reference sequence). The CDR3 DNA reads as TGTGCCAGCAGCCGAGGGGGACGGAGCAACATTCAGTACTTC. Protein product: CASSRGGRSNIQYF.

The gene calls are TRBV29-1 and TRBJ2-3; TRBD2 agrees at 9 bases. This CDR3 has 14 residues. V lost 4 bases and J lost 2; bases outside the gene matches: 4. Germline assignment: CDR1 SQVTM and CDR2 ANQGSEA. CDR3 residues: CSVAGTSNTDTQYF. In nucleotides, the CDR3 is TGCAGCGTTGCCGGGACTAGCAACACAGATACGCAGTATTTT.

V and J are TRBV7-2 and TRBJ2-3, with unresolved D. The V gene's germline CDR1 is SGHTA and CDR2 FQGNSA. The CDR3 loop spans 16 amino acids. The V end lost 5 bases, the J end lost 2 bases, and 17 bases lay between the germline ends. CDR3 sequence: CASSPSPNTITDTQYF. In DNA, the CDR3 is TGTGCCAGCAGCCCCTCTCCGAATACCATCACAGATACGCAGTATTTT.

The CDR3 reads CSVQDRGRLEQYF. The CDR3 region has the DNA TGCAGCGTTCAGGACAGGGGGCGCCTAGAGCAGTACTTC. The rearrangement links TRBV29-1 to TRBJ2-7; 11 nucleotides agree with TRBD1. Germline V gene data show CDR1 as SQVTM and CDR2 as ANQGSEA. There are 13 residues in the CDR3. With V trimmed by 5 bases and J by 7 bases, 7 bases remained unmatched.

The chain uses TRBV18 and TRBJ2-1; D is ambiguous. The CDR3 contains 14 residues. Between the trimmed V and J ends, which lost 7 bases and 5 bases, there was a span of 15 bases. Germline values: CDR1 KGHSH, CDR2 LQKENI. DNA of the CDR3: TGTGCCAGCTACACTGCGCAAGGGAACAATGAGCAGTTCTTC. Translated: CASYTAQGNNEQFF.

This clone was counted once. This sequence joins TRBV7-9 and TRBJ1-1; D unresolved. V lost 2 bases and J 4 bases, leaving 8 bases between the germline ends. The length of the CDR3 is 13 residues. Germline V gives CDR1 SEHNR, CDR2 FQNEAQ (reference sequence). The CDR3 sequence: CASSLKGGTEAFF. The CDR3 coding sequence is TGTGCCAGCAGCTTAAAGGGAGGCACTGAAGCTTTCTTT.

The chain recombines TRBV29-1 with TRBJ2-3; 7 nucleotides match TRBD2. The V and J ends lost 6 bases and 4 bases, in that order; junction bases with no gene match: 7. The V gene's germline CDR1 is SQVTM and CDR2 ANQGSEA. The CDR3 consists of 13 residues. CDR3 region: CSVLTSAADTQYF. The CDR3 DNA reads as TGCAGCGTCCTCACTAGCGCAGCAGATACGCAGTATTTT.

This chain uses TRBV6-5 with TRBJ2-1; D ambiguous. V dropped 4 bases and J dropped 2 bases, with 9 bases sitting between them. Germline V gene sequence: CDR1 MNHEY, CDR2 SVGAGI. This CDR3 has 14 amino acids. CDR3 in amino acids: CASSSDGPYNEQFF. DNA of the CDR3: TGTGCCAGCAGTTCCGACGGTCCCTACAATGAGCAGTTCTTC.

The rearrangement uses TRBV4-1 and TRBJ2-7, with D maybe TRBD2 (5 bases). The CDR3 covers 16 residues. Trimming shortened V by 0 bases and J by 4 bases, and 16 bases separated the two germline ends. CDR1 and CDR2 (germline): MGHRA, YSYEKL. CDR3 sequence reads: CASSQDSGFLLYEQYF. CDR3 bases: TGCGCCAGCAGCCAAGATTCGGGGTTCCTTCTATACGAGCAGTACTTC.

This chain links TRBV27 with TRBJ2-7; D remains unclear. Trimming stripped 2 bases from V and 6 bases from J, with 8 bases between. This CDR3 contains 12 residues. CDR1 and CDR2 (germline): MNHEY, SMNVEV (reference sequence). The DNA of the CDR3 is TGTGCCAGCAGTTTAGGGGTGGGCGAGCAGTACTTC. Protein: CASSLGVGEQYF.

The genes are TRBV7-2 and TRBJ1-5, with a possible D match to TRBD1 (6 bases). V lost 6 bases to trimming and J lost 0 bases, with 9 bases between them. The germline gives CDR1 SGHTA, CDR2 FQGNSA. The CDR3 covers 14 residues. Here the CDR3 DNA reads TGTGCCAGCAGTGACAGGCATAGCAATCAGCCCCAGCATTTT. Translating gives CASSDRHSNQPQHF. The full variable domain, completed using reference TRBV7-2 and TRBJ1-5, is GAGVSQSPSNKVTEKGKDVELRCDPISGHTALYWYRQSLGQGLEFLIYFQGNSAPDKSGLPSDRFSAERTGGSVSTLTIQRTQQEDSAVYLCASSDRHSNQPQHFGDGTRLSIL.

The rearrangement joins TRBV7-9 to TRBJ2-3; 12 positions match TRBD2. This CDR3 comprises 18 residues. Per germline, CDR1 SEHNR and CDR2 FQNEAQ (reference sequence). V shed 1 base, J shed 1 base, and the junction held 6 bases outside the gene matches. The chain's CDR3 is CASSLGTGLAGRTDTQYF. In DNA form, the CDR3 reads TGTGCCAGCAGCTTAGGTACCGGACTAGCGGGGCGCACAGATACGCAGTATTTT.

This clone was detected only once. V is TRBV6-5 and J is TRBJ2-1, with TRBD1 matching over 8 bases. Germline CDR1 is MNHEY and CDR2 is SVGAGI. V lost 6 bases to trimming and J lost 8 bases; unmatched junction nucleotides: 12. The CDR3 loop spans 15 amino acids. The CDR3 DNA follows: TGTGCCAGCAGATTTCGGACAGGGTCGTTCGATGAGCAGTTCTTC. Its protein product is CASRFRTGSFDEQFF.

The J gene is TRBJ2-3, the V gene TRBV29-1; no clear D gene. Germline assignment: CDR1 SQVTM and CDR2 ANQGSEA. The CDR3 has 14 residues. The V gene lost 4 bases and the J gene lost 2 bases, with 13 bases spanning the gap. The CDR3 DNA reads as TGCAGCGTTGTAGACTTCTCTCTCACAGATACGCAGTATTTT. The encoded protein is CSVVDFSLTDTQYF.

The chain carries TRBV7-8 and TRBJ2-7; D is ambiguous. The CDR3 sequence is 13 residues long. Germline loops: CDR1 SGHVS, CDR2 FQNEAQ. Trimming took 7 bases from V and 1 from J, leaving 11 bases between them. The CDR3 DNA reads TGTGCCAGCACCGCAAGGACGTCCTACGAGCAGTACTTC. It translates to CASTARTSYEQYF.

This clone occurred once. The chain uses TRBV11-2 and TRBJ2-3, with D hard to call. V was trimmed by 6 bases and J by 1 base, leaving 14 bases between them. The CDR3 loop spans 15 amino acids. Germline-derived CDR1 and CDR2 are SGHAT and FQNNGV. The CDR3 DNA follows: TGTGCCAGCAGTGGGTCACAATCGGGCACAGATACGCAGTATTTT. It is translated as CASSGSQSGTDTQYF.

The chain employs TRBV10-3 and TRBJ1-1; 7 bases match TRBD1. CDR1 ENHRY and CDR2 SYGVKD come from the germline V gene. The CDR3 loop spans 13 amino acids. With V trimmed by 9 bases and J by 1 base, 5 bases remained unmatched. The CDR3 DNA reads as TGTGCCATGAACCGGGACAGGAACACTGAAGCTTTCTTT. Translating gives CAMNRDRNTEAFF.

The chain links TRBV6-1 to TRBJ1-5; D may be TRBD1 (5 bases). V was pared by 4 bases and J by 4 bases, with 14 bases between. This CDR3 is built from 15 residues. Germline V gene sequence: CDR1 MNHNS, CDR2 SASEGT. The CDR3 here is CASSARERENQPQHF. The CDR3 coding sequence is TGTGCCAGCAGTGCCAGGGAGCGGGAGAATCAGCCCCAGCATTTT.

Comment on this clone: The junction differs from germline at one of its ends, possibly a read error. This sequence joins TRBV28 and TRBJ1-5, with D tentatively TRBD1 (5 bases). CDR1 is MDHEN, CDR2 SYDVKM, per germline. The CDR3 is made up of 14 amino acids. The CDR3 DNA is TGTGCCAGCACTTTAGGACCGGGGGGACAGCCCCAGCATTTT. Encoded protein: CASTLGPGGQPQHF.

DNA of the CDR3: TGCGCCAGCAGCGACGGGCCCTCGGGACAGGGTACTGGCTACACCTTC. As protein: CASSDGPSGQGTGYTF. The chain carries TRBV5-1 and TRBJ1-2; TRBD1 matches at 9 bases. CDR1 and CDR2 (germline): SGHRS, YFSETQ. J was trimmed by 7 bases and V by 4 bases; bases with no gene match: 14. CDR3 length: 16 amino acids.

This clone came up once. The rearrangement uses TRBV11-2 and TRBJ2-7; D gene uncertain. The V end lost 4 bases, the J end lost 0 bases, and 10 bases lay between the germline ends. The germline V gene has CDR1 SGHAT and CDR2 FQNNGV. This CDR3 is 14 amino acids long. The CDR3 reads CASSSDGLSYEQYF. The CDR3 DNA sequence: TGTGCCAGCAGCTCGGACGGTCTCTCCTACGAGCAGTACTTC.

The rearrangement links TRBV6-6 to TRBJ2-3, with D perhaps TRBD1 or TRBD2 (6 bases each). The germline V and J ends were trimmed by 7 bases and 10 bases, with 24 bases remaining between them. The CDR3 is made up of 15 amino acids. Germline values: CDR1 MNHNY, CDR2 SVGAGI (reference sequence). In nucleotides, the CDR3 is TGTGCCAGCATTCTGGACCCGGGGGCTTGGGTGTCGCAGTATTTT. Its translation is CASILDPGAWVSQYF.

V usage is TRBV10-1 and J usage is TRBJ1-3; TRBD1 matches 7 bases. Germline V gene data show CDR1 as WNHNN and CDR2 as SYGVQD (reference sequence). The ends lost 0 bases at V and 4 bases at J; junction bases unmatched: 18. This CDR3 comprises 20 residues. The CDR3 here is CASSESRRQGARLLGNTIYF. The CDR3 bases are TGCGCCAGCAGTGAGTCGAGGAGACAGGGAGCCAGACTCTTAGGAAACACCATATATTTT.

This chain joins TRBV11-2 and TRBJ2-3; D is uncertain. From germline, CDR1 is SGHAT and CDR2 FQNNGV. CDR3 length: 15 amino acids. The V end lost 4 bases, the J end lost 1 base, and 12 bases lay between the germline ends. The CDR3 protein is CASSWTPWGTDTQYF. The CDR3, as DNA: TGTGCCAGCAGCTGGACCCCCTGGGGCACAGATACGCAGTATTTT.

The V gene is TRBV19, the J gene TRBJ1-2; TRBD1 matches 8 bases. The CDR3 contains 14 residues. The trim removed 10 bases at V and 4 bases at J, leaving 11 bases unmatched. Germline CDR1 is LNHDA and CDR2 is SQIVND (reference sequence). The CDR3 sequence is CATGRGTGSYGYTF. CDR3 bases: TGTGCCACCGGGAGAGGGACAGGTTCCTATGGCTACACCTTC.

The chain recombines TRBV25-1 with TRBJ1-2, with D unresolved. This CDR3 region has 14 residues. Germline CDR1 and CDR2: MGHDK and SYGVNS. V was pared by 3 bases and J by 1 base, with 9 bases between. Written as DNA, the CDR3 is TGTGCCAGCAGTGACCCGACTTTTAACTATGGCTACACCTTC. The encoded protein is CASSDPTFNYGYTF.

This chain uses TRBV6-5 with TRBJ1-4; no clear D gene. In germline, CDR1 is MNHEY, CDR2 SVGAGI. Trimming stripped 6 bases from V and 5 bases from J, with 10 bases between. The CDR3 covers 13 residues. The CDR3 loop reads CASRETGNEKLFF. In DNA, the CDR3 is TGTGCCAGCAGGGAGACGGGGAATGAAAAACTGTTTTTT.

The CDR3: CASRPTGWEYEQYF. In DNA, the CDR3 is TGTGCCAGCAGGCCGACAGGGTGGGAGTACGAGCAGTACTTC. The chain links TRBV28 to TRBJ2-7, with TRBD1 identical over 7 bases. V shed 6 bases and J 4 bases; nucleotides not matched to a gene: 9. CDR1 and CDR2 (germline): MDHEN, SYDVKM. The CDR3 extends over 14 amino acids. The full variable domain, completed using reference TRBV28 and TRBJ2-7, is DVKVTQSSRYLVKRTGEKVFLECVQDMDHENMFWYRQDPGLGLRLIYFSYDVKMKEKGDIPEGYSVSREKKERFSLILESASTNQTSMYLCASRPTGWEYEQYFGPGTRLTVT.

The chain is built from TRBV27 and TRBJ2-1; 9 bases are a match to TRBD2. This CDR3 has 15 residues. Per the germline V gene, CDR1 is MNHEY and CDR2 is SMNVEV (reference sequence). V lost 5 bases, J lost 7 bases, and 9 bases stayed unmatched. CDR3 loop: CASSATSGWENEQFF. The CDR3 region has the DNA TGTGCCAGCAGTGCAACTAGCGGGTGGGAGAATGAGCAGTTCTTC.

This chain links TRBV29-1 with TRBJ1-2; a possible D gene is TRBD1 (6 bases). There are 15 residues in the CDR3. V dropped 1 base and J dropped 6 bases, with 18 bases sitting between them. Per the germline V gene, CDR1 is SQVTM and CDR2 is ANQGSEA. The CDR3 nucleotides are TGCAGCGTTGAAGTATGGGGGGCGGGATGGGATGGCTACACCTTC. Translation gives CSVEVWGAGWDGYTF.